This T cell receptor (beta chain) was sequenced during a study of siplizumab effects on memory and regulatory T cells. The CDR3 contains 14 residues. Germline V gene sequence: CDR1 SQVTM, CDR2 ANQGSEA. V gave up 5 bases and J gave up 1 base, with 14 bases separating them. Per sample, around 10^5 TCR templates were assayed. Method: immunoSEQ multiplex PCR; TCRdb's copy keeps in-frame clones and lacks some. Seen here are tens of thousands of clones, roughly 87% observed once, and the top ten hold 1.5% to 1.7%. The gene calls are TRBV29-1 and TRBJ1-1; D possibly corresponds to TRBD1 (6 bases). The sequencing input was Tregs sorted from blood. This receptor was taken from a human donor in good health. As DNA, the CDR3 is TGCAGCGTTACACAGGGATGGGGGAACACTGAAGCTTTCTTT. Translating it yields CSVTQGWGNTEAFF.